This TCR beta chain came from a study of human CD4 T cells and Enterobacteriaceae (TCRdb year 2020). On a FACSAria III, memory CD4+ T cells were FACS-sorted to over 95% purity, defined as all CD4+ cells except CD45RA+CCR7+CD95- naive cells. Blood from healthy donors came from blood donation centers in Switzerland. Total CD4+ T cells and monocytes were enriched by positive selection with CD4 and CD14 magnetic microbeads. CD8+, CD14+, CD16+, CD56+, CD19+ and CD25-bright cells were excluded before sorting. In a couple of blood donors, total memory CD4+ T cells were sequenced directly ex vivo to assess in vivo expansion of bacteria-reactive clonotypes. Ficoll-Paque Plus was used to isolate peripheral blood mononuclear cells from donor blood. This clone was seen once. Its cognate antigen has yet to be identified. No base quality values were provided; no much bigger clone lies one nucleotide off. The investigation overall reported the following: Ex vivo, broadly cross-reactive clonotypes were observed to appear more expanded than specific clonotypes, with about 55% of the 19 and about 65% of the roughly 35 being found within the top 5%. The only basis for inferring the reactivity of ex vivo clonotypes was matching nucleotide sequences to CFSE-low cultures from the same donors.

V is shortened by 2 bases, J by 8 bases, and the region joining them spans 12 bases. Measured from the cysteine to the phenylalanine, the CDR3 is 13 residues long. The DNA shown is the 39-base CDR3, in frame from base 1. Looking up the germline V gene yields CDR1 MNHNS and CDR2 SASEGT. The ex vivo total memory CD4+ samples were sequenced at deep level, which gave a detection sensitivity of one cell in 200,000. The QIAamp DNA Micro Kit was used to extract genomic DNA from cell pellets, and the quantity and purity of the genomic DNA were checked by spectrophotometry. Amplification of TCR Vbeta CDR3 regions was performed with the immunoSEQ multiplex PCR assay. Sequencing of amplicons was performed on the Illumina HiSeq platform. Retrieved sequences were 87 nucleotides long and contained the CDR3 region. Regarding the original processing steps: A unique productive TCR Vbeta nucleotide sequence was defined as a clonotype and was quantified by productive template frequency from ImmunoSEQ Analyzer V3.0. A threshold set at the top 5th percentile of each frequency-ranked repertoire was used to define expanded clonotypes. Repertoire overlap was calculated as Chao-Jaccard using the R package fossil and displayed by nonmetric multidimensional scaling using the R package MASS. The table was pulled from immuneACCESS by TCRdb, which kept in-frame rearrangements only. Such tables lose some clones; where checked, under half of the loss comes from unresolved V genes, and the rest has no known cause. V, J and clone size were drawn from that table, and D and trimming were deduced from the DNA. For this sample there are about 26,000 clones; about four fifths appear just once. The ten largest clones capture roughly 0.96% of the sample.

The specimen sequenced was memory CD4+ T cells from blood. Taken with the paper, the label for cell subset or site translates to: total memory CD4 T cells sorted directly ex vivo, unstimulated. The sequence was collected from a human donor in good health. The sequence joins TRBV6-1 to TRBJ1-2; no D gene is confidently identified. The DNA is TGTGCCAGCAGTGAATTCGTGGTAGACGGCTACACCTTC. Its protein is CASSEFVVDGYTF.